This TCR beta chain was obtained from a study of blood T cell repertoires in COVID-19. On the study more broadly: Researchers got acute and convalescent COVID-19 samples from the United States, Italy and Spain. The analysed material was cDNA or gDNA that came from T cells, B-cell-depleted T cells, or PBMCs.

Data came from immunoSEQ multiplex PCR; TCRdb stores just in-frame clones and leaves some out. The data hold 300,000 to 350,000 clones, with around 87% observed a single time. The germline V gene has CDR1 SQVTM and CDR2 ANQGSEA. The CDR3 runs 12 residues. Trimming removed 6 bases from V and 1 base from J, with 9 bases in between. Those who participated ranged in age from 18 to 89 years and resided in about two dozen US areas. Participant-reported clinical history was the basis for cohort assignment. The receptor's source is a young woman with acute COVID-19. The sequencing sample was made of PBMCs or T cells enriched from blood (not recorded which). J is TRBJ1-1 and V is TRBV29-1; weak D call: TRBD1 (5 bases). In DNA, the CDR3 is TGCAGCGTCGGAACAGGGAACACTGAAGCTTTCTTT. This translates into CSVGTGNTEAFF.